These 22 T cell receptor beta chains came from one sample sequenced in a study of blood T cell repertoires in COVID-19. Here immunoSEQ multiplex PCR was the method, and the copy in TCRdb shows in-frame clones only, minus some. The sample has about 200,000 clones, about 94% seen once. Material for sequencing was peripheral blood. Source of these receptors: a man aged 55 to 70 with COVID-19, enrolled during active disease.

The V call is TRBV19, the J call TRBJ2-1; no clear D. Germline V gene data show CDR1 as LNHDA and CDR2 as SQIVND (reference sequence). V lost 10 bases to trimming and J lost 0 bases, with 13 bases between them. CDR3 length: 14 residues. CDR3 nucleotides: TGTGCCACCAGCATCGGCGGCTCCTACAATGAGCAGTTCTTC. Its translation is CATSIGGSYNEQFF.

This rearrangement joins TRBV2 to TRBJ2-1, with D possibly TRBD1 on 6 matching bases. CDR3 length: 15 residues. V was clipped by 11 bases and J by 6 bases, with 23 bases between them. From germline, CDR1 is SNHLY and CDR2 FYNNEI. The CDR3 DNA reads TGTGCCCAAGAAGCGGTACAGGGCCTCTTCAATGAGCAGTTCTTC. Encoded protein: CAQEAVQGLFNEQFF. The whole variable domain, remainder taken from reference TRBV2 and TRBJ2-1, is EPEVTQTPSHQVTQMGQEVILRCVPISNHLYFYWYRQILGQKVEFLVSFYNNEISEKSEIFDDQFSVERPDGSNFTLKIRSTKLEDSAMYFCAQEAVQGLFNEQFFGPGTRLTVL.

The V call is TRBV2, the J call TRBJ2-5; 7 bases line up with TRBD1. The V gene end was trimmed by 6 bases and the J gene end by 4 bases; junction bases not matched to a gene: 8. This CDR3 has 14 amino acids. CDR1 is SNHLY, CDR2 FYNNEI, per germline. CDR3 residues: CASRSQGPTETQYF. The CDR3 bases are TGTGCCAGCAGATCACAGGGGCCCACAGAGACCCAGTACTTC.

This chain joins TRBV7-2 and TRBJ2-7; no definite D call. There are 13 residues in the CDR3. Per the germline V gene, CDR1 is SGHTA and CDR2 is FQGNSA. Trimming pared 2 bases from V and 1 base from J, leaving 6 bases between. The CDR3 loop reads CASSLYKSYEQYF. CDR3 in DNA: TGTGCCAGCAGCTTATACAAGTCCTACGAGCAGTACTTC.

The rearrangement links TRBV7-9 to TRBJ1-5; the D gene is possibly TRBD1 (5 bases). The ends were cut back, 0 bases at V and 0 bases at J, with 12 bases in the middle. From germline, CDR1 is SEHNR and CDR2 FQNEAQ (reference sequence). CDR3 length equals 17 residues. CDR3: CASSLAGAEHSNQPQHF. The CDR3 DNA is TGTGCCAGCAGCTTAGCTGGGGCAGAACATAGCAATCAGCCCCAGCATTTT.

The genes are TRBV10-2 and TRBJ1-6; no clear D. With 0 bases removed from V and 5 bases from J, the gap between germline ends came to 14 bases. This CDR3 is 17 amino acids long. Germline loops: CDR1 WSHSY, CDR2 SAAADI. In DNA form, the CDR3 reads TGCGCCAGCAGTGAGTCGGGAGGTGGACGGGATAATTCACCCCTCCACTTT. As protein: CASSESGGGRDNSPLHF.

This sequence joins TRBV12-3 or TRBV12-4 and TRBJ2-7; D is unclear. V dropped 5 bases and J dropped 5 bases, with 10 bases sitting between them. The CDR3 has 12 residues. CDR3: CASSPTRHEQYF. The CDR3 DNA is TGTGCCAGCAGTCCCACTCGCCACGAGCAGTACTTC.

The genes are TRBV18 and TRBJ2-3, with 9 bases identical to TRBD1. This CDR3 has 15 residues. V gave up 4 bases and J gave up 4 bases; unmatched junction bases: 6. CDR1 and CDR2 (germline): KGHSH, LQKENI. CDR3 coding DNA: TGTGCCAGCTCACTACACAGGGGGCTCGCAGATACGCAGTATTTT. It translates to CASSLHRGLADTQYF.

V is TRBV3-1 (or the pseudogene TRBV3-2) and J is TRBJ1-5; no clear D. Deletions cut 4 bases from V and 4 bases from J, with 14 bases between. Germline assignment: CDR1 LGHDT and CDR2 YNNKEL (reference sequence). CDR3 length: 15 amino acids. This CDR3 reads CASSLTPGGNQPQHF. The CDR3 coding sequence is TGTGCCAGCAGCCTCACTCCAGGAGGGAATCAGCCCCAGCATTTT.

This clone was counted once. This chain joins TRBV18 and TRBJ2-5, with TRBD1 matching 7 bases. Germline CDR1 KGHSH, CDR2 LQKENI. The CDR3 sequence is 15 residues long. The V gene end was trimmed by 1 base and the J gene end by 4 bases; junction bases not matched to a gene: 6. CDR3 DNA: TGTGCCAGCTCACCACAAAAGGGGGCAGGAGAGACCCAGTACTTC. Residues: CASSPQKGAGETQYF.

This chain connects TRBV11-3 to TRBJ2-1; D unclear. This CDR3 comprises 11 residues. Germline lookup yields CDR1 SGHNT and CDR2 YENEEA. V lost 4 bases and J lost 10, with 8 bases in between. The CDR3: CASSSDSEQFF. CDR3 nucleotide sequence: TGTGCCAGCAGCTCAGACTCCGAGCAGTTCTTC.

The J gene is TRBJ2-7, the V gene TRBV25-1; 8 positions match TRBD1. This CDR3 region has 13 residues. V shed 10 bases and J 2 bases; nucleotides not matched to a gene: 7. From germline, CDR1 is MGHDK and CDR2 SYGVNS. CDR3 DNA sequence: TGTGCCACCACAGGGGGTTTCGCCTACGAGCAGTACTTC. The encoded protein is CATTGGFAYEQYF.

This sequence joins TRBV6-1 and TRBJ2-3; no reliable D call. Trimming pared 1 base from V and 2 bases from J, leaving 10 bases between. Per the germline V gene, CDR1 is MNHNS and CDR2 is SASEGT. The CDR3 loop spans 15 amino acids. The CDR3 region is CASSEDSFDTDTQYF. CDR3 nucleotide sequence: TGTGCCAGCAGTGAAGACAGCTTCGACACAGATACGCAGTATTTT.

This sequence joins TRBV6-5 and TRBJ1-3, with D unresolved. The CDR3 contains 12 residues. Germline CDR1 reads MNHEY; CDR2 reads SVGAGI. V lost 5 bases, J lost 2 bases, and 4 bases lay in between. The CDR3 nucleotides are TGTGCCAGCAGTCAAACTGGAAACACCATATATTTT. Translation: CASSQTGNTIYF.

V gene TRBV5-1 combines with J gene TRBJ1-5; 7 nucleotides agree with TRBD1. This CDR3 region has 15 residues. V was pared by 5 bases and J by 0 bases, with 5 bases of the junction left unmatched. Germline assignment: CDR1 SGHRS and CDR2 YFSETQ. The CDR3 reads CASSSTGNSNQPQHF. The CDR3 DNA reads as TGCGCCAGCAGTTCGACAGGGAATAGCAATCAGCCCCAGCATTTT. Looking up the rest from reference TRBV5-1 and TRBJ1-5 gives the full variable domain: KAGVTQTPRYLIKTRGQQVTLSCSPISGHRSVSWYQQTPGQGLQFLFEYFSETQRNKGNFPGRFSGRQFSNSRSEMNVSTLELGDSALYLCASSSTGNSNQPQHFGDGTRLSIL.

As DNA, the CDR3 is TGTGCCATCAGTGACGGGGTGAACACTGAAGCTTTCTTT. This encodes CAISDGVNTEAFF. V usage is TRBV10-3 and J usage is TRBJ1-1, with no clear D. Germline loops: CDR1 ENHRY, CDR2 SYGVKD. The CDR3 spans 13 residues. Trimming took off 3 bases at V and 0 bases at J, with 5 bases between the two ends.

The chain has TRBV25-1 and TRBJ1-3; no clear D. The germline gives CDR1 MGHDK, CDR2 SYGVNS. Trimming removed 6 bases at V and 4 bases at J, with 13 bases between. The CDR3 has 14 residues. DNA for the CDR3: TGTGCCAGCAGAGGAGCGGGATCCGGAAACACCATATATTTT. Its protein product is CASRGAGSGNTIYF.

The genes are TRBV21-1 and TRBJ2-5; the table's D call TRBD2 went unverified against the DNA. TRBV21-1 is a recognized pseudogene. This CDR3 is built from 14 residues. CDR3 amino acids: CASSKNVRDETQYF. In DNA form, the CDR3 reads TGTGCCAGCAGCAAAAACGTCCGAGATGAGACCCAGTACTTC.

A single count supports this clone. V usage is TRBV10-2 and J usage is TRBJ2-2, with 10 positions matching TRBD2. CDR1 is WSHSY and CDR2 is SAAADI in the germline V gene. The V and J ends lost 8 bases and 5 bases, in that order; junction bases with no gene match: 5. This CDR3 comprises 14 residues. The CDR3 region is CASQRGGQTGELFF. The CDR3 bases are TGCGCCAGCCAGCGGGGGGGCCAAACCGGGGAGCTGTTTTTT.

CDR3 in amino acids: CASSLSGGSTDTQYF. The CDR3, as DNA: TGTGCCAGCTCACTTAGCGGGGGAAGCACAGATACGCAGTATTTT. The V call is TRBV18, the J call TRBJ2-3; 9 bases map to TRBD2. Trimming at V came to 4 bases and at J to 0 bases, leaving 2 bases not matched to a gene. This CDR3 has 15 amino acids. CDR1 KGHSH and CDR2 LQKENI come from the germline V gene.

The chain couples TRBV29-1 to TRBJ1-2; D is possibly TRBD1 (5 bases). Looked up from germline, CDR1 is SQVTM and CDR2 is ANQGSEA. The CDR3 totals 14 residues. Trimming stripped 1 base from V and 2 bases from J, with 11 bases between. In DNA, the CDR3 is TGCAGCGTTGAAGCGAGGGACTCCAACTATGGCTACACCTTC. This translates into CSVEARDSNYGYTF. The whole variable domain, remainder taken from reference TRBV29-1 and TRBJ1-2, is SAVISQKPSRDICQRGTSLTIQCQVDSQVTMMFWYRQQPGQSLTLIATANQGSEATYESGFVIDKFPISRPNLTFSTLTVSNMSPEDSSIYLCSVEARDSNYGYTFGSGTRLTVV.

The chain's CDR3 is CASSTGTAQAFF. For the CDR3, the DNA is TGTGCCAGCAGCACCGGGACAGCCCAAGCTTTCTTT. V usage is TRBV6-5 and J usage is TRBJ1-1; 7 bases align to TRBD1. V gave up 6 bases and J gave up 9 bases; unmatched junction bases: 7. This CDR3 has 12 residues. Germline V gives CDR1 MNHEY, CDR2 SVGAGI.